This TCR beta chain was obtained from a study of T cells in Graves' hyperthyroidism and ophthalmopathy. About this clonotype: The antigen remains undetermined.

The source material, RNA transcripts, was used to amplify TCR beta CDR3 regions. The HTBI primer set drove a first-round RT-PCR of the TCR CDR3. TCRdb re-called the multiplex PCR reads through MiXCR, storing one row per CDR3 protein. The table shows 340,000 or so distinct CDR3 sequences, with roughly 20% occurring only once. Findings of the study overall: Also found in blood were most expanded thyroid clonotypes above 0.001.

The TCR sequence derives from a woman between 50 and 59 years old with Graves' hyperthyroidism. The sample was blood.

The CDR3 coding sequence is TGTGCCTGGAGACCCCTACTAGCGGGGGGCCCTAATGAGCAGTTCTTC. Protein product: CAWRPLLAGGPNEQFF. This rearrangement joins TRBV30 to TRBJ2-1; 12 bases align to TRBD2. Germline values: CDR1 GTSNPN, CDR2 SVGIG (reference sequence). This CDR3 is built from 16 residues. V lost 3 bases and J lost 7; bases outside the gene matches: 10.